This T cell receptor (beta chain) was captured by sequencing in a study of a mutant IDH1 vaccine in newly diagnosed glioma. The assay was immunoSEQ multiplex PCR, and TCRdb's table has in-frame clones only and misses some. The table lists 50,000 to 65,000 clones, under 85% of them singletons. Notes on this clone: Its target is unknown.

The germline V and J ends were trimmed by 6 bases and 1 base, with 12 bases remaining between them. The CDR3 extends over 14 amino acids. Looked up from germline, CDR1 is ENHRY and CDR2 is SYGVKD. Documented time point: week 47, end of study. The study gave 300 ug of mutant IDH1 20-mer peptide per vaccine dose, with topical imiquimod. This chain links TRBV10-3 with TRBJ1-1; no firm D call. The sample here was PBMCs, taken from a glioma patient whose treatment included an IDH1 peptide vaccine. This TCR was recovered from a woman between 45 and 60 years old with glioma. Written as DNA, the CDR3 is TGTGCCATCAGCCGGGGAGAGGGGAACACTGAAGCTTTCTTT. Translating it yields CAISRGEGNTEAFF.